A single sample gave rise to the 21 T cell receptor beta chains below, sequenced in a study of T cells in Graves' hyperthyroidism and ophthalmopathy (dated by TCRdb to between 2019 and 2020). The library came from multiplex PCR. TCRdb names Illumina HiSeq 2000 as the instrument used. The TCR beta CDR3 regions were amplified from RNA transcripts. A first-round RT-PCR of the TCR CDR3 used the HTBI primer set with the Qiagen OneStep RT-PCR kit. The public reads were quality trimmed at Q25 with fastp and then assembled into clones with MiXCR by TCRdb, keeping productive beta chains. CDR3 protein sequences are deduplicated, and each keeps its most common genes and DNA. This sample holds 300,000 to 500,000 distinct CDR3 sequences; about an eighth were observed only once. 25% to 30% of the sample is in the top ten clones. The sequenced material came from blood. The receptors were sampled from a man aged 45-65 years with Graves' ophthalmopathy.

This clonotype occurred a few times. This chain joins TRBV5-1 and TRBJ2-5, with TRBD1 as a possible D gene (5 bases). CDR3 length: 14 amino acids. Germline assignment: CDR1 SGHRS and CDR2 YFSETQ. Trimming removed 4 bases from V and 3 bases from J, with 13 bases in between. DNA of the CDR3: TGCGCCAGCAGCCCTCAGGGAAGTAAAGAGACCCAGTACTTC. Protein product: CASSPQGSKETQYF.

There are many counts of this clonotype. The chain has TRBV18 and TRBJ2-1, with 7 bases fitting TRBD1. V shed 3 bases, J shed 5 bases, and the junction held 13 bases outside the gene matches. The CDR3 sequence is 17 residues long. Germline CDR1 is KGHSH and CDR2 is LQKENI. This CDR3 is CASSPRYKGAGDNEQFF. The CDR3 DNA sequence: TGTGCCAGCTCACCTAGATACAAGGGGGCAGGGGACAATGAGCAGTTCTTC.

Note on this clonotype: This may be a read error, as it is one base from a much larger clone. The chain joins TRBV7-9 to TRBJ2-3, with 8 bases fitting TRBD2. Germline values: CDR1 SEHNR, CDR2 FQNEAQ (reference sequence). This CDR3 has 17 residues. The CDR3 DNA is TGTGCCGGCAGCGCGACCGGGAGAGCGGGAGTCACAGATACGCAGTATTTT. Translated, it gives CAGSATGRAGVTDTQYF.

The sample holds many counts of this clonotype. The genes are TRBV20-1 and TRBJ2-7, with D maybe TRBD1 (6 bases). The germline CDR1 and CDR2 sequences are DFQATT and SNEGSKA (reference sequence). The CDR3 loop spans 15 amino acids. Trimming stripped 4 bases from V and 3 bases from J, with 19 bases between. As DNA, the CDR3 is TGCAGTGCTAATGGGGACACTAGGAGATTCTACGAGCAGTACTTC. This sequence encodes CSANGDTRRFYEQYF.

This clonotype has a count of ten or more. The CDR3 DNA reads as TGCGCCAGCAGCTTGGAGACTACCTCCACAGATACGCAGTATTTT. Encoded protein: CASSLETTSTDTQYF. V is TRBV5-1 and J is TRBJ2-3, with D perhaps TRBD2 (5 bases). Germline V gene lookup returns CDR1 SGHRS and CDR2 YFSETQ. The CDR3 is 15 amino acids. The V end was cut by 0 bases, the J end by 2 bases, with 10 bases between. Combining the CDR3 with reference TRBV5-1 and TRBJ2-3 gives the whole variable domain KAGVTQTPRYLIKTRGQQVTLSCSPISGHRSVSWYQQTPGQGLQFLFEYFSETQRNKGNFPGRFSGRQFSNSRSEMNVSTLELGDSALYLCASSLETTSTDTQYFGPGTRLTVL.

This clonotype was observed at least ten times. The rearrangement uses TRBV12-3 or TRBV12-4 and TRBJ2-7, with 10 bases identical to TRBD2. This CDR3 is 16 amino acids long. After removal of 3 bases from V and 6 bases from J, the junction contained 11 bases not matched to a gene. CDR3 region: CASSFTSSGRSSEQYF. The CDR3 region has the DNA TGTGCCAGCAGTTTCACTTCTAGCGGGAGATCTTCCGAGCAGTACTTC.

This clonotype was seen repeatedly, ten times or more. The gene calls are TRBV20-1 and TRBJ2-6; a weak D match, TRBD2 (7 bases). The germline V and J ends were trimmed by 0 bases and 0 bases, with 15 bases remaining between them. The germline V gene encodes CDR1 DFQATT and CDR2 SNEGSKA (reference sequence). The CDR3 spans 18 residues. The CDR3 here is CSARDRGGGGSGANVLTF. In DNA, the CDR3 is TGCAGTGCTAGAGATCGCGGGGGCGGAGGCTCTGGGGCCAACGTCCTGACTTTC.

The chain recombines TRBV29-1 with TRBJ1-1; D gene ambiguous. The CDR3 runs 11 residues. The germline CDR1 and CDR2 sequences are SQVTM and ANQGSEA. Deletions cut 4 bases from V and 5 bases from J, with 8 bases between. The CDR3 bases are TGCAGCGTTGTCTTAGGGACTGAAGCTTTCTTT. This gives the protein CSVVLGTEAFF.

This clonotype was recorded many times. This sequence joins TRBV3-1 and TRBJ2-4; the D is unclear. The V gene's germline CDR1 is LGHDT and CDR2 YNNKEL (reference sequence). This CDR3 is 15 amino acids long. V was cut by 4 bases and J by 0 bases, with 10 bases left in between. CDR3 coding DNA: TGTGCCAGCAGCCCTTGGAGAGCAGCCAAAAACATTCAGTACTTC. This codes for CASSPWRAAKNIQYF.

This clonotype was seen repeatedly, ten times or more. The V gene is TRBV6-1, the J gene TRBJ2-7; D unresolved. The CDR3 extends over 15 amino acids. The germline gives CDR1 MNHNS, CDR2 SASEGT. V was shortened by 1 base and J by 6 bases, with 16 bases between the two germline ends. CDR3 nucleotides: TGTGCCAGCAGTGAAGGGTCGGGCACACTTCCCGAGCAGTACTTC. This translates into CASSEGSGTLPEQYF.

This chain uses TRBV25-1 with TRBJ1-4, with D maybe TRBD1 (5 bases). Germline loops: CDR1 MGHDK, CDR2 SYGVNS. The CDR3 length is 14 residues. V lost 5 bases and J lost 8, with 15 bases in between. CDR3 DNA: TGTGCCAGCAGTTTTAGCGGGACGGGGGAAAAACTGTTTTTT. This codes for CASSFSGTGEKLFF.

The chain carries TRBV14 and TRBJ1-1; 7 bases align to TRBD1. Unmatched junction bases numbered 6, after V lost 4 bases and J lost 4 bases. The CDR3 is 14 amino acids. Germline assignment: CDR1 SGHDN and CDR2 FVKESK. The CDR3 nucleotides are TGTGCCAGCAGCCTACACAGGGGATCCACTGAAGCTTTCTTT. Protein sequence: CASSLHRGSTEAFF.

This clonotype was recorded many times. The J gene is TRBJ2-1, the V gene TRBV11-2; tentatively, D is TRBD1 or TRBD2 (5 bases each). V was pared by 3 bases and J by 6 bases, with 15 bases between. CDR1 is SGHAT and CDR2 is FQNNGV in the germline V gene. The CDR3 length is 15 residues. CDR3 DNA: TGTGCCAGCAGCTTGGGGATACTAGGGGTCAATGAGCAGTTCTTC. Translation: CASSLGILGVNEQFF.

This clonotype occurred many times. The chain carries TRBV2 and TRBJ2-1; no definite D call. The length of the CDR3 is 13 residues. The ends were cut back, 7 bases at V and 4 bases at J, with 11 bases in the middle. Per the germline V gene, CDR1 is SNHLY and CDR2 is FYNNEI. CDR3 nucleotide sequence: TGTGCCAGCAAAGGTTCGTGGTACAATGAGCAGTTCTTC. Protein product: CASKGSWYNEQFF.

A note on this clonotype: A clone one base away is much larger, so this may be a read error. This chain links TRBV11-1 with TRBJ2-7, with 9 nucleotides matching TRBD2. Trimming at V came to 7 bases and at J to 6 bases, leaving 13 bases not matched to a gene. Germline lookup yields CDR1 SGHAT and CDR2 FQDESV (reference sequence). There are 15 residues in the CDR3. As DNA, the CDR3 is TGTGCCAGCACCCGCGGGGGGGCCCCGGGCTCCGAGCAGTACTTC. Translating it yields CASTRGGAPGSEQYF.

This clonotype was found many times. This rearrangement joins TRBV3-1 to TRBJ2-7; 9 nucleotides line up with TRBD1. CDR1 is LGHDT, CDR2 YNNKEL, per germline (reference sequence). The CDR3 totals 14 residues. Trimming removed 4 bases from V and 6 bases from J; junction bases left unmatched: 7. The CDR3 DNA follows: TGTGCCAGCAGCCTCGGGACAGGGTCTTCCGAGCAGTACTTC. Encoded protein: CASSLGTGSSEQYF.

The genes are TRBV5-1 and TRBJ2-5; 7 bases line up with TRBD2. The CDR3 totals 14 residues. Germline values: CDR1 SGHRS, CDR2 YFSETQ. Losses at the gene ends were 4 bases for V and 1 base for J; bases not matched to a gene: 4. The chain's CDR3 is CASSPGLGQETQYF. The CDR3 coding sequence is TGCGCCAGCAGCCCCGGACTAGGCCAAGAGACCCAGTACTTC. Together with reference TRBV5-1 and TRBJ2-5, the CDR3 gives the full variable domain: KAGVTQTPRYLIKTRGQQVTLSCSPISGHRSVSWYQQTPGQGLQFLFEYFSETQRNKGNFPGRFSGRQFSNSRSEMNVSTLELGDSALYLCASSPGLGQETQYFGPGTRLLVL.

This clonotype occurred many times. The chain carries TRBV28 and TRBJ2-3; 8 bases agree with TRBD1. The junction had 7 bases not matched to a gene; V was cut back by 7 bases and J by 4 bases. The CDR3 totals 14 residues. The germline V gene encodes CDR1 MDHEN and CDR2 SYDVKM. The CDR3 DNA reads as TGTGCCAGCACCTCCGGACAGGGCCCAGATACGCAGTATTTT. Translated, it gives CASTSGQGPDTQYF.

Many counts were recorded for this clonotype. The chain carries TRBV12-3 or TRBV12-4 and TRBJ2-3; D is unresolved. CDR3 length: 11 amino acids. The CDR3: CASRSTDTQYF. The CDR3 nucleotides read TGTGCGAGCCGGAGCACAGATACGCAGTATTTT.

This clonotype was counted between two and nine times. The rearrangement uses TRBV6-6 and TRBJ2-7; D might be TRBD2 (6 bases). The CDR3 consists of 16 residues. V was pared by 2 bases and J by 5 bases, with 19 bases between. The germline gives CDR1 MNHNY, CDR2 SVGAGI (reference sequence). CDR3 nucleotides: TGTGCCAGCAGTTACGAAGCCCGACGTGGGAGGCACGAGCAGTACTTC. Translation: CASSYEARRGRHEQYF.

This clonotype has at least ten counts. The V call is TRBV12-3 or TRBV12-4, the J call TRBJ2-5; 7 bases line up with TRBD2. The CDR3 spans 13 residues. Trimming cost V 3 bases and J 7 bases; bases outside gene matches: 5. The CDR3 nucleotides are TGTGCCAGCAGTTTCGGTGGGGGGGGGACCCAGTACTTC. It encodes CASSFGGGGTQYF.